The 29 T cell receptor beta chains below were found in one sample sequenced in a study of preoperative IRX-2 immunotherapy in early breast cancer. Treatment here: preoperative locoregional IRX-2 cytokine immunotherapy. Measured with immunoSEQ multiplex PCR; TCRdb has only the in-frame clones, and not every one. The data contain approximately 13,000 clones, more than 75% of them singletons. This sample was gathered from a patient treated with IRX-2 immunotherapy. Source of these receptors: a human donor with breast cancer.

The chain couples TRBV2 to TRBJ1-2; D call uncertain. V was clipped by 1 base and J by 4 bases, with 10 bases between them. Per germline, CDR1 SNHLY and CDR2 FYNNEI. This CDR3 comprises 14 residues. The CDR3 spells CASSEGWGGYGYTF. In DNA form, the CDR3 reads TGTGCCAGCAGTGAAGGGTGGGGAGGCTATGGCTACACCTTC.

V usage is TRBV18 and J usage is TRBJ1-5; 10 bases fit TRBD1. The CDR3 runs 14 residues. Unmatched junction bases numbered 2, after V lost 4 bases and J lost 5 bases. The germline V gene has CDR1 KGHSH and CDR2 LQKENI. CDR3 in DNA: TGTGCCAGCTCACTGACAGGGGGCGATCAGCCCCAGCATTTT. Encoded protein: CASSLTGGDQPQHF.

The chain joins TRBV6-5 to TRBJ1-5, with TRBD1 identical over 7 bases. CDR1 is MNHEY and CDR2 is SVGAGI in the germline V gene. The CDR3 extends over 14 amino acids. The V and J ends lost 5 bases and 6 bases, in that order; junction bases with no gene match: 7. CDR3 DNA: TGTGCCAGCAGTGGACGACAGGGTAGTCAGCCCCAGCATTTT. The encoded protein is CASSGRQGSQPQHF.

The rearrangement uses TRBV10-1 and TRBJ1-5; D remains unclear. The CDR3 has 13 residues. The germline V and J ends were trimmed by 5 bases and 9 bases, with 14 bases remaining between them. CDR1 and CDR2 from the germline V gene are WNHNN and SYGVQD (reference sequence). The CDR3: CASSKDGWWPQHF. For the CDR3, the DNA is TGCGCCAGCAGTAAGGACGGATGGTGGCCCCAGCATTTT.

A few counts support this clone. The rearrangement joins TRBV19 to TRBJ1-5; D unresolved. The V and J ends lost 5 bases and 2 bases respectively, with 13 bases between them. There are 15 residues in the CDR3. Germline V gene sequence: CDR1 LNHDA, CDR2 SQIVND (reference sequence). This chain's CDR3 is CASSPQKTGNQPQHF. CDR3 nucleotide sequence: TGTGCCAGTAGTCCTCAAAAGACGGGCAATCAGCCCCAGCATTTT.

The rearrangement joins TRBV7-2 to TRBJ2-2; no clear D. This CDR3 spans 15 amino acids. Germline assignment: CDR1 SGHTA and CDR2 FQGNSA. Trimming removed 3 bases at V and 4 bases at J, with 12 bases between. CDR3 nucleotides: TGTGCCAGCAGCTTGACGAGTTCTGTCACCGGGGAGCTGTTTTTT. Its translation: CASSLTSSVTGELFF.

The rearrangement uses TRBV28 and TRBJ2-7; 9 bases line up with TRBD1. Unmatched junction bases numbered 8, after V lost 4 bases and J lost 4 bases. The CDR3 has 15 residues. Per germline, CDR1 MDHEN and CDR2 SYDVKM. The CDR3 loop is CASSSSGTGPYEQYV. The CDR3 DNA follows: TGTGCCAGCAGTTCATCCGGGACAGGGCCTTACGAGCAGTACGTC.

This chain links TRBV10-3 with TRBJ1-3; no reliable D call. The CDR3 is 16 residues long. Deletions cut 4 bases from V and 0 bases from J, with 13 bases between. CDR1 ENHRY and CDR2 SYGVKD come from the germline V gene. The DNA for the CDR3 is TGTGCCATCAGTGGAGCCGGGAAAGTCTCTGGAAACACCATATATTTT. Translated, it gives CAISGAGKVSGNTIYF.

The rearrangement uses TRBV5-6 and TRBJ1-2; D perhaps matches TRBD1 (6 bases). The CDR3 totals 13 residues. V gave up 4 bases and J gave up 8 bases, with 15 bases separating them. CDR1 SGHDT and CDR2 YYEEEE come from the germline V gene. CDR3 amino acids: CASSGGGRGGYTF. The DNA of the CDR3 is TGTGCCAGCAGCGGGGGGGGCCGAGGGGGCTACACCTTC.

The chain has TRBV6-4 and TRBJ2-1; 8 bases align to TRBD2. The ends lost 4 bases at V and 3 bases at J; junction bases unmatched: 5. Germline-derived CDR1 and CDR2 are MRHNA and SNTAGT. This CDR3 comprises 15 residues. The CDR3 nucleotides read TGTGCCAGCAGTGTGGCGGGGGGCGACTACAATGAGCAGTTCTTC. Protein: CASSVAGGDYNEQFF.

The chain couples TRBV16 to TRBJ2-7; D tentatively fits TRBD1 or TRBD2 (5 bases each). The CDR3 contains 14 residues. Germline CDR1 and CDR2: KGHSY and FQNENV. Trimming removed 4 bases at V and 3 bases at J, with 13 bases between. CDR3 coding DNA: TGTGCCAGCAGCCGGGGGACGCATAGCTACGAGCAGTACGTC. It specifies CASSRGTHSYEQYV.

The rearrangement uses TRBV9 and TRBJ1-1; D gene unclear. The CDR3 loop spans 15 amino acids. Trimming cost V 0 bases and J 4 bases, with 13 bases left between them. In germline, CDR1 is SGDLS, CDR2 YYNGEE. CDR3 protein: CASSVGPSSGTEAFF. Written as DNA, the CDR3 is TGTGCCAGCAGCGTAGGGCCGAGTTCAGGCACTGAAGCTTTCTTT.

The chain has TRBV7-9 and TRBJ2-3; D call uncertain. CDR1 is SEHNR, CDR2 FQNEAQ, per germline (reference sequence). This CDR3 has 15 amino acids. V dropped 5 bases and J dropped 3 bases, with 15 bases sitting between them. The CDR3 region is CASSLGPSVTDTQYF. Here the CDR3 DNA reads TGTGCCAGCAGCCTGGGCCCCAGCGTGACAGATACGCAGTATTTT.

A word on this clone: Within the sample, other DNA sequences also encode this same CDR3. The chain couples TRBV5-1 to TRBJ2-3, with D possibly being TRBD1 (6 bases). Looked up from germline, CDR1 is SGHRS and CDR2 is YFSETQ. This CDR3 contains 15 residues. The germline V and J ends were trimmed by 0 bases and 0 bases, with 8 bases remaining between them. This CDR3 is CASSLVGTSTDTQYF. In DNA form, the CDR3 reads TGCGCCAGCAGCTTGGTAGGGACAAGCACAGATACGCAGTATTTT.

The chain employs TRBV30 and TRBJ1-5; D not resolved. The V gene lost 4 bases and the J gene lost 0 bases, with 7 bases spanning the gap. The germline V gene encodes CDR1 GTSNPN and CDR2 SVGIG (reference sequence). The CDR3 runs to 13 residues. The CDR3 DNA is TGTGCCTGGAACCTACTTAGCAATCAGCCCCAGCATTTT. As protein: CAWNLLSNQPQHF. Full variable domain (rest looked up from reference TRBV30 and TRBJ1-5): SQTIHQWPATLVQPVGSPLSLECTVEGTSNPNLYWYRQAAGRGLQLLFYSVGIGQISSEVPQNLSASRPQDRQFILSSKKLLLSDSGFYLCAWNLLSNQPQHFGDGTRLSIL.

The chain links TRBV5-1 to TRBJ2-5; the match to TRBD1 covers 8 bases. The germline gives CDR1 SGHRS, CDR2 YFSETQ. This CDR3 spans 20 amino acids. V shed 3 bases and J 3 bases; nucleotides not matched to a gene: 22. The CDR3 sequence: CASSSPDRATKPLLKETQYF. The CDR3 DNA follows: TGCGCCAGCAGCTCGCCGGACAGGGCCACTAAACCTTTATTGAAAGAGACCCAGTACTTC.

This chain connects TRBV9 to TRBJ2-1; TRBD2 matches at 9 bases. Looked up from germline, CDR1 is SGDLS and CDR2 is YYNGEE. Unmatched junction bases numbered 14, after V lost 0 bases and J lost 4 bases. This CDR3 is built from 19 residues. DNA for the CDR3: TGTGCCAGCAGCGTAGGTAGCGGGGGTGGGGGAGGGACTTACAATGAGCAGTTCTTC. This codes for CASSVGSGGGGGTYNEQFF.

This sequence joins TRBV2 and TRBJ1-4; D is unclear. CDR3 size: 16 residues. The germline V and J ends were trimmed by 3 bases and 0 bases, with 11 bases remaining between them. Germline loops: CDR1 SNHLY, CDR2 FYNNEI. The CDR3 loop reads CASSEGTITTNEKLFF. CDR3 coding DNA: TGTGCCAGCAGTGAGGGCACGATTACAACTAATGAAAAACTGTTTTTT.

This clone was observed once. The chain's CDR3 is CASSQGRGPGNTIYF. In DNA form, the CDR3 reads TGTGCCAGCAGCCAAGGCAGGGGGCCTGGAAACACCATATATTTT. The V gene is TRBV14, the J gene TRBJ1-3; 8 nucleotides agree with TRBD1. CDR1 SGHDN and CDR2 FVKESK come from the germline V gene. The CDR3 is 15 amino acids. The junction had 1 base not matched to a gene; V was cut back by 1 base and J by 2 bases. Complete variable domain (other parts from reference TRBV14 and TRBJ1-3): EAGVTQFPSHSVIEKGQTVTLRCDPISGHDNLYWYRRVMGKEIKFLLHFVKESKQDESGMPNNRFLAERTGGTYSTLKVQPAELEDSGVYFCASSQGRGPGNTIYFGEGSWLTVV.

This chain joins TRBV30 and TRBJ2-5, with 12 bases that match TRBD2. The CDR3 sequence is 16 residues long. Germline V lookup: CDR1 GTSNPN, CDR2 SVGIG (reference sequence). Trimming cost V 0 bases and J 5 bases; bases outside gene matches: 7. The CDR3 DNA follows: TGTGCCTGGAGTGTTGGACTAGCGGGGCTGAGGGAGACCCAGTACTTC. This translates into CAWSVGLAGLRETQYF. Drawing the rest from reference TRBV30 and TRBJ2-5, the complete variable domain is SQTIHQWPATLVQPVGSPLSLECTVEGTSNPNLYWYRQAAGRGLQLLFYSVGIGQISSEVPQNLSASRPQDRQFILSSKKLLLSDSGFYLCAWSVGLAGLRETQYFGPGTRLLVL.

The rearrangement links TRBV4-1 to TRBJ2-7; 10 positions match TRBD1. The CDR3 sequence is 15 residues long. The germline V gene encodes CDR1 MGHRA and CDR2 YSYEKL. Trimming at V came to 1 base and at J to 3 bases, leaving 3 bases not matched to a gene. CDR3 sequence: CASSQGQGAFYEQYV. The CDR3 DNA is TGCGCCAGCAGCCAAGGACAGGGGGCTTTCTACGAGCAGTACGTC.

This chain links TRBV28 with TRBJ2-1; TRBD2 aligns across 11 bases. Trimming removed 7 bases from V and 4 bases from J; junction bases left unmatched: 3. This CDR3 contains 14 residues. Germline loops: CDR1 MDHEN, CDR2 SYDVKM. The CDR3 sequence is CASKTSGGYNEQFF. The DNA of the CDR3 is TGTGCCAGCAAAACTAGCGGGGGATACAATGAGCAGTTCTTC. The full variable domain, completed using reference TRBV28 and TRBJ2-1, is DVKVTQSSRYLVKRTGEKVFLECVQDMDHENMFWYRQDPGLGLRLIYFSYDVKMKEKGDIPEGYSVSREKKERFSLILESASTNQTSMYLCASKTSGGYNEQFFGPGTRLTVL.

The chain combines TRBV2 with TRBJ1-5, with 7 bases aligning to TRBD1. Germline V gene lookup returns CDR1 SNHLY and CDR2 FYNNEI. This CDR3 contains 14 residues. After removal of 7 bases from V and 2 bases from J, the junction contained 5 bases not matched to a gene. CDR3: CASMLQGGNQPQHF. The CDR3 DNA reads TGTGCCAGCATGCTTCAGGGGGGCAATCAGCCCCAGCATTTT.

The gene calls are TRBV5-1 and TRBJ1-2; 8 positions match TRBD1. J gave up 8 bases and V 5 bases, and 8 bases lay outside the gene matches. Germline loops: CDR1 SGHRS, CDR2 YFSETQ. CDR3 length: 13 residues. CDR3 amino acids: CASSTDRAGGYTF. In DNA, the CDR3 is TGCGCCAGCAGTACGGACAGGGCTGGGGGCTACACCTTC.

The J gene is TRBJ1-4, the V gene TRBV6-6; 7 bases fit TRBD1. The CDR3 is made up of 16 amino acids. The V segment lost 7 bases and the J segment 3 bases; nucleotides outside the gene matches: 11. Germline V gene data show CDR1 as MNHNY and CDR2 as SVGAGI (reference sequence). CDR3 DNA: TGTGCCAGCACTTCCCAATTGGGACAGCCTAATGAAAAACTGTTTTTT. Its protein product is CASTSQLGQPNEKLFF.

This clone was picked up one time. This sequence joins TRBV4-2 and TRBJ1-2; TRBD1 is a possible D gene (5 bases). Germline loops: CDR1 LGHNA, CDR2 YNFKEQ. This CDR3 contains 15 residues. With 2 bases removed from V and 4 bases from J, the gap between germline ends came to 14 bases. The CDR3 here is CASSQPSGSSYGYTF. For the CDR3, the DNA is TGTGCCAGCAGCCAACCCTCAGGGTCCAGCTATGGCTACACCTTC.

The rearrangement uses TRBV7-8 and TRBJ2-1; 8 bases agree with TRBD2. The V segment lost 7 bases and the J segment 0 bases; nucleotides outside the gene matches: 14. The CDR3 covers 18 residues. Looked up from germline, CDR1 is SGHVS and CDR2 is FQNEAQ. CDR3: CASISMVAGGPSYNEQFF. The CDR3 DNA is TGTGCCAGCATATCAATGGTTGCGGGGGGCCCCTCCTACAATGAGCAGTTCTTC.

The J gene is TRBJ2-2, the V gene TRBV5-4, with D possibly being TRBD1 (6 bases). V was trimmed by 0 bases and J by 2 bases, leaving 8 bases between them. Germline V gene data show CDR1 as SGHNT and CDR2 as YYREEE (reference sequence). The CDR3 loop spans 15 amino acids. The CDR3 loop reads CASSLVGANTGELFF. The CDR3 DNA reads TGTGCCAGCAGCTTGGTGGGGGCAAACACCGGGGAGCTGTTTTTT.

The CDR3 is CASSQDEGTEKLFF. The CDR3 bases are TGTGCCAGCAGCCAAGACGAGGGGACCGAAAAACTGTTTTTT. The chain recombines TRBV4-2 with TRBJ1-4, with a weak D call TRBD1 (5 bases). The CDR3 is 14 amino acids. The ends were cut back, 0 bases at V and 8 bases at J, with 10 bases in the middle. Per germline, CDR1 LGHNA and CDR2 YNFKEQ.